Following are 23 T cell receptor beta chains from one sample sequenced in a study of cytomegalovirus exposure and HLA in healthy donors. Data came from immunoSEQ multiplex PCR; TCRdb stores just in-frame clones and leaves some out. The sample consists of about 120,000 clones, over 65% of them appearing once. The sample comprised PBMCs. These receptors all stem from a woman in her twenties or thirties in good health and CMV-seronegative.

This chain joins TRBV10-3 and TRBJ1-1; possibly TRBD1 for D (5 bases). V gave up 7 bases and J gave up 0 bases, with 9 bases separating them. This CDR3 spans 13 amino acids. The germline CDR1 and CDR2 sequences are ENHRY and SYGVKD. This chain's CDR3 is CAITGELNTEAFF. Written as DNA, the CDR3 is TGTGCCATCACGGGGGAGTTGAACACTGAAGCTTTCTTT.

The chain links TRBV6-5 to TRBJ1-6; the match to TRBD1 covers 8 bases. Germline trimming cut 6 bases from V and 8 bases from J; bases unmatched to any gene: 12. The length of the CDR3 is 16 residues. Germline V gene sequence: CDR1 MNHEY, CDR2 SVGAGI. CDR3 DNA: TGTGCCAGCAGCTACCTGACACAGGGGGGTGATTCACCCCTCCACTTT. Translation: CASSYLTQGGDSPLHF.

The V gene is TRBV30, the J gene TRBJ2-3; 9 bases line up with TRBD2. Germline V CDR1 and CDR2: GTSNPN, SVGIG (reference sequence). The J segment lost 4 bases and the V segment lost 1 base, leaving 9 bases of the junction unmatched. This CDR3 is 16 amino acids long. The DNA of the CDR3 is TGTGCCTGGAGTGGGCTAGCGGGGCCCAGCGCAGATACGCAGTATTTT. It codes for CAWSGLAGPSADTQYF.

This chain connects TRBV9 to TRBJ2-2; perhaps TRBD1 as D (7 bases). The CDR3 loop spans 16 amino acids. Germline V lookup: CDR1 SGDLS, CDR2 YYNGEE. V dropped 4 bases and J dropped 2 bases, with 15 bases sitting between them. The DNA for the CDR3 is TGTGCCAGCAGCCCGCGCGGGACAGCAAACACCGGGGAGCTGTTTTTT. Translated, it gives CASSPRGTANTGELFF.

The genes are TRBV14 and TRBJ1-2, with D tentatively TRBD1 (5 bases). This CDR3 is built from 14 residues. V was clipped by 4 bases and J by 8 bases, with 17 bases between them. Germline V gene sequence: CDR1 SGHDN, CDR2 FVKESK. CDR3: CASSPPGQRGGYTF. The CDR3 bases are TGTGCCAGCAGCCCGCCGGGCCAGCGGGGGGGCTACACCTTC.

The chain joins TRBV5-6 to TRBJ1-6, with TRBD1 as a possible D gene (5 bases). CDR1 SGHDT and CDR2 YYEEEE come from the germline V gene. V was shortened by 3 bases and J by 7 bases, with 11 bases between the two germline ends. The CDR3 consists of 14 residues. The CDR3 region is CASSWGDPNSPLHF. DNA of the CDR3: TGTGCCAGCAGCTGGGGGGACCCAAATTCACCCCTCCACTTT.

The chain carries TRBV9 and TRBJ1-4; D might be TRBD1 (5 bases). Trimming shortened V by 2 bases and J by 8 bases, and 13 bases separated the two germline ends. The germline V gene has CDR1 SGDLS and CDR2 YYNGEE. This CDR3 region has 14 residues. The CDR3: CASSVRGVGEKLFF. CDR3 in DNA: TGTGCCAGCAGCGTTCGGGGGGTAGGGGAAAAACTGTTTTTT.

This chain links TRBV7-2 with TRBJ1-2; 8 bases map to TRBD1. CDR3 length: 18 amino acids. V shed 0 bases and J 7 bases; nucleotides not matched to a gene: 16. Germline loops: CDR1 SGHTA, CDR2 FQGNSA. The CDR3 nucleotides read TGTGCCAGCAGCTTAGCGGCCGTCGGTCCAGGGGGCGCCGGTGGCTACACCTTC. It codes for CASSLAAVGPGGAGGYTF.

CDR3 loop: CASNNQGFGAGYTF. The CDR3 DNA is TGTGCCAGCAACAACCAGGGATTCGGCGCTGGCTACACCTTC. The chain combines TRBV5-6 with TRBJ1-2; TRBD1 might be the D (5 bases). The germline V gene encodes CDR1 SGHDT and CDR2 YYEEEE. The CDR3 is 14 residues long. Trimming pared 6 bases from V and 7 bases from J, leaving 19 bases between. Together with reference TRBV5-6 and TRBJ1-2, the CDR3 gives the full variable domain: DAGVTQSPTHLIKTRGQQVTLRCSPKSGHDTVSWYQQALGQGPQFIFQYYEEEERQRGNFPDRFSGHQFPNYSSELNVNALLLGDSALYLCASNNQGFGAGYTFGSGTRLTVV.

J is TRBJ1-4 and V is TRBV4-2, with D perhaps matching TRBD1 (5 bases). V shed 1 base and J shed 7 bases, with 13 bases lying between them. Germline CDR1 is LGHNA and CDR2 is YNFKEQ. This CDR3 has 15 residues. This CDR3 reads CASSQARQGSEKLFF. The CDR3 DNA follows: TGTGCCAGCAGCCAAGCTCGTCAGGGAAGTGAAAAACTGTTTTTT.

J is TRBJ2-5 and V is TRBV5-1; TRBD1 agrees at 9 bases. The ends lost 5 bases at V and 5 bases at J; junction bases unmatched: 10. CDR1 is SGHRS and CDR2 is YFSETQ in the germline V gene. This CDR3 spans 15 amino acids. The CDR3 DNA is TGCGCCAGCAGGAAGGAGACAGGGGGTTTGGAGACCCAGTACTTC. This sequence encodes CASRKETGGLETQYF.

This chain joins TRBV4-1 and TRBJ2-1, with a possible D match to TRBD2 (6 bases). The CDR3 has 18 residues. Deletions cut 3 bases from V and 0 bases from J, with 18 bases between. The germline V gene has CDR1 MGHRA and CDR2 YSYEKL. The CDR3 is CASSHLSGGKSSYNEQFF. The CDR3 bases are TGCGCCAGCAGCCATCTCTCCGGGGGAAAAAGCTCCTACAATGAGCAGTTCTTC.

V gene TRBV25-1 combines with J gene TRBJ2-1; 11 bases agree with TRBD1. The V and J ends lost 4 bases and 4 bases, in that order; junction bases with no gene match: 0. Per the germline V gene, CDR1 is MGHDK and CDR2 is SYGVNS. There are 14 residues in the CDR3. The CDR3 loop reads CASSGDRGYNEQFF. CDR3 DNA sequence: TGTGCCAGCAGTGGGGACAGGGGGTACAATGAGCAGTTCTTC.

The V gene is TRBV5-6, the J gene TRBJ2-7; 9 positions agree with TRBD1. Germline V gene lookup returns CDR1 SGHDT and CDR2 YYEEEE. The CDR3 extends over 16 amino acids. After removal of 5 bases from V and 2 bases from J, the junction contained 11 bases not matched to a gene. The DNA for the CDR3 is TGTGCCAGCAGTCCCACAGGGGGCCTACTCGCCTACGAGCAGTACTTC. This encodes CASSPTGGLLAYEQYF.

For the CDR3, the DNA is TGTGCCAGTAGTATAGGGGGAGCCCACTATGGCTACACCTTC. This encodes CASSIGGAHYGYTF. V gene TRBV19 combines with J gene TRBJ1-2; no reliable D call. V was cut by 1 base and J by 3 bases, with 9 bases left in between. This CDR3 is built from 14 residues. Germline CDR1 is LNHDA and CDR2 is SQIVND (reference sequence).

As DNA, the CDR3 is TGTGCCAGCAGCCAAGGGACTAGCGGGGGCCATGAGCAGTTCTTC. Protein: CASSQGTSGGHEQFF. The chain carries TRBV9 and TRBJ2-1, with TRBD2 matching 14 bases. The CDR3 sequence is 15 residues long. Germline lookup yields CDR1 SGDLS and CDR2 YYNGEE. With V trimmed by 4 bases and J by 8 bases, 5 bases remained unmatched.

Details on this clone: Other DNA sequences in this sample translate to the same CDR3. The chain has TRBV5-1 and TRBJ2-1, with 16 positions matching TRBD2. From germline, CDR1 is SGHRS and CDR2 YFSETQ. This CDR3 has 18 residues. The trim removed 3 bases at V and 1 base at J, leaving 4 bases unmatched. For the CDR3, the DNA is TGCGCCAGCAGCTCGGGACTAGCGGGGGGGCGGTCCTACAATGAGCAGTTCTTC. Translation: CASSSGLAGGRSYNEQFF.

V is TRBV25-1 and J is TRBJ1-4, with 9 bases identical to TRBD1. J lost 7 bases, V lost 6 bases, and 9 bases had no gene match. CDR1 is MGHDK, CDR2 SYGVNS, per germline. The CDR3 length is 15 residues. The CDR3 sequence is CASSPPGTGSEKLFF. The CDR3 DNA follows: TGTGCCAGCAGCCCCCCCGGGACAGGGAGTGAAAAACTGTTTTTT.

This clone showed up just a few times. CDR3 residues: CASTIPGTPNTEAFF. The CDR3 nucleotides are TGTGCCAGCACCATCCCGGGGACACCGAACACTGAAGCTTTCTTT. The genes are TRBV6-5 and TRBJ1-1; perhaps TRBD1 as D (6 bases). V lost 7 bases, J lost 1 base, and 16 bases lay in between. Germline values: CDR1 MNHEY, CDR2 SVGAGI. The CDR3 is 15 residues long.

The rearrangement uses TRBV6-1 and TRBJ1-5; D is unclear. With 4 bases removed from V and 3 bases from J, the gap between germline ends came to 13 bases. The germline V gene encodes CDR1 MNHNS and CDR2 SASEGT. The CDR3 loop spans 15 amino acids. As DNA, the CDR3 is TGTGCCAGCAGTGCTTGGGGAGAGGCCAATCAGCCCCAGCATTTT. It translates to CASSAWGEANQPQHF.

CDR3 protein: CASSDMTGDYGYTF. In nucleotides, the CDR3 is TGTGCCAGCAGTGATATGACAGGCGACTATGGCTACACCTTC. The chain couples TRBV6-5 to TRBJ1-2; perhaps TRBD1 as D (6 bases). The V end was cut by 5 bases, the J end by 3 bases, with 13 bases between. Germline CDR1 is MNHEY and CDR2 is SVGAGI. The CDR3 has 14 amino acids.

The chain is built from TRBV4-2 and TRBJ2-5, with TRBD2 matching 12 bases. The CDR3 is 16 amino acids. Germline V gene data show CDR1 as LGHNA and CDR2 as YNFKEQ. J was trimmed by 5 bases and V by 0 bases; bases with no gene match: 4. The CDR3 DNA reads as TGTGCCAGCAGCCAAGATCTAGCGGGGGGGCGGGAGACCCAGTACTTC. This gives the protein CASSQDLAGGRETQYF.

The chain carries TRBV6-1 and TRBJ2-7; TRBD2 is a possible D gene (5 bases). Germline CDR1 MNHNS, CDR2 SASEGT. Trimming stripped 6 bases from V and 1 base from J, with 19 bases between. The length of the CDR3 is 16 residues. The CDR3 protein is CASRERRGDLSYEQYF. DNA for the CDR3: TGTGCCAGCAGGGAACGACGGGGAGACTTATCCTACGAGCAGTACTTC.